Listed here are 12 T cell receptor beta chains from one sample, sequenced in a study of T cells after yellow fever vaccination. Using its own MiXCR run on the 5' RACE reads, TCRdb lists one record per CDR3 protein. Of approximately 510,000 distinct CDR3 sequences in the sample, just over 20% were seen once. Sequencing used PBMCs, obtained roughly 20 days after the first yellow fever vaccination. Receptors originate from a man between 18 and 35 years old who received the YFV17D yellow fever vaccine.

In nucleotides, the CDR3 is TGTGCCAGCAGCCAAGGAACAGCATATAACTATGGCTACACCTTC. As protein: CASSQGTAYNYGYTF. The chain employs TRBV3-1 and TRBJ1-2; D unclear. This CDR3 has 15 residues. Germline loops: CDR1 LGHDT, CDR2 YNNKEL (reference sequence). Trimming took off 1 base at V and 1 base at J, with 10 bases between the two ends.

This clonotype occurred a few times. The V call is TRBV11-2, the J call TRBJ1-2; D is undetermined. Germline assignment: CDR1 SGHAT and CDR2 FQNNGV. Trimming cost V 0 bases and J 4 bases, with 9 bases left between them. CDR3 length: 14 amino acids. The CDR3: CASSLDGVGYGYTF. The DNA of the CDR3 is TGTGCCAGCAGCTTAGATGGGGTGGGCTATGGCTACACCTTC.

The rearrangement uses TRBV7-8 and TRBJ2-5; D not certain. Trimming removed 2 bases at V and 4 bases at J, with 8 bases between. CDR3 size: 13 residues. Germline CDR1 reads SGHVS; CDR2 reads FQNEAQ. CDR3 coding DNA: TGTGCCAGCAGCTTATTGAGGTCAGAGACCCAGTACTTC. This encodes CASSLLRSETQYF.

This clonotype was observed at least ten times. This chain connects TRBV7-2 to TRBJ2-3; D is uncertain. This CDR3 comprises 12 residues. V was cut by 2 bases and J by 5 bases, with 5 bases left in between. Per germline, CDR1 SGHTA and CDR2 FQGNSA. CDR3 loop: CASSLLRDTQYF. CDR3 sequence (DNA): TGTGCCAGCAGCTTACTAAGAGATACGCAGTATTTT.

CDR3 sequence: CASGRTVYNEQFF. In DNA, the CDR3 is TGTGCCAGCGGGAGGACAGTTTACAATGAGCAGTTCTTC. J is TRBJ2-1 and V is TRBV14; perhaps D is TRBD1 or TRBD2 (6 bases each). CDR3 length: 13 residues. The germline V gene has CDR1 SGHDN and CDR2 FVKESK. Trimming cost V 8 bases and J 4 bases, with 12 bases left between them. Full variable domain (rest looked up from reference TRBV14 and TRBJ2-1): EAGVTQFPSHSVIEKGQTVTLRCDPISGHDNLYWYRRVMGKEIKFLLHFVKESKQDESGMPNNRFLAERTGGTYSTLKVQPAELEDSGVYFCASGRTVYNEQFFGPGTRLTVL.

This chain uses TRBV27 with TRBJ2-7, with 10 positions matching TRBD1. The CDR3 loop spans 13 amino acids. Germline V lookup: CDR1 MNHEY, CDR2 SMNVEV (reference sequence). The ends lost 5 bases at V and 7 bases at J; junction bases unmatched: 5. The CDR3 is CASSRGTGEEQYF. The CDR3 nucleotides read TGTGCCAGCAGTAGGGGGACAGGGGAGGAGCAGTACTTC.

In this sample, this clonotype turned up a few times. CDR3 in amino acids: CASSIITDTQYF. Written as DNA, the CDR3 is TGTGCCAGCAGTATAATCACAGATACGCAGTATTTT. The chain uses TRBV7-2 and TRBJ2-3; no reliable D call. Germline V CDR1 and CDR2: SGHTA, FQGNSA. Trimming shortened V by 6 bases and J by 2 bases, and 6 bases separated the two germline ends. This CDR3 contains 12 residues.

The table lists this clonotype with a count of one. The chain couples TRBV20-1 to TRBJ2-1, with 8 nucleotides matching TRBD2. Germline V lookup: CDR1 DFQATT, CDR2 SNEGSKA (reference sequence). The CDR3 contains 14 residues. After removal of 3 bases from V and 6 bases from J, the junction contained 7 bases not matched to a gene. Here the CDR3 DNA reads TGCAGTGCTAGCCGCGCGGGGGGTCCCAATGAGCAGTTCTTC. It is translated as CSASRAGGPNEQFF.

In DNA, the CDR3 is TGCGCCAGCAGCTTGGGGGTCCTAACGGCCTACGAGCAGTACTTC. Translated, it gives CASSLGVLTAYEQYF. The chain recombines TRBV5-1 with TRBJ2-7; D call uncertain. The germline gives CDR1 SGHRS, CDR2 YFSETQ. The V and J ends lost 0 bases and 2 bases respectively, with 12 bases between them. CDR3 length: 15 amino acids. Combining the CDR3 with reference TRBV5-1 and TRBJ2-7 gives the whole variable domain KAGVTQTPRYLIKTRGQQVTLSCSPISGHRSVSWYQQTPGQGLQFLFEYFSETQRNKGNFPGRFSGRQFSNSRSEMNVSTLELGDSALYLCASSLGVLTAYEQYFGPGTRLTVT.

This clonotype was observed a single time. The genes are TRBV4-2 and TRBJ1-5, with a tentative D call TRBD1 (6 bases). Germline V lookup: CDR1 LGHNA, CDR2 YNFKEQ. The CDR3 contains 15 residues. Trimming took off 9 bases at V and 0 bases at J, with 15 bases between the two ends. CDR3 region: CAREGGSNSNQPQHF. The CDR3 DNA is TGTGCCAGAGAAGGGGGATCTAATAGCAATCAGCCCCAGCATTTT.

V gene TRBV30 combines with J gene TRBJ2-2; possible D gene TRBD1, 5 bases. Per germline, CDR1 GTSNPN and CDR2 SVGIG (reference sequence). Trimming removed 2 bases at V and 4 bases at J, with 5 bases between. CDR3 length: 12 amino acids. The CDR3 DNA follows: TGTGCCTGGAGTAGGGGCACCGGGGAGCTGTTTTTT. Translated: CAWSRGTGELFF.

This clonotype was counted ten times or more. The V call is TRBV5-1, the J call TRBJ2-1; D remains ambiguous. The germline V and J ends were trimmed by 0 bases and 5 bases, with 0 bases remaining between them. Germline lookup yields CDR1 SGHRS and CDR2 YFSETQ. The length of the CDR3 is 11 residues. Here the CDR3 reads CASSLDNEQFF. The CDR3 nucleotides are TGCGCCAGCAGCTTGGACAATGAGCAGTTCTTC.